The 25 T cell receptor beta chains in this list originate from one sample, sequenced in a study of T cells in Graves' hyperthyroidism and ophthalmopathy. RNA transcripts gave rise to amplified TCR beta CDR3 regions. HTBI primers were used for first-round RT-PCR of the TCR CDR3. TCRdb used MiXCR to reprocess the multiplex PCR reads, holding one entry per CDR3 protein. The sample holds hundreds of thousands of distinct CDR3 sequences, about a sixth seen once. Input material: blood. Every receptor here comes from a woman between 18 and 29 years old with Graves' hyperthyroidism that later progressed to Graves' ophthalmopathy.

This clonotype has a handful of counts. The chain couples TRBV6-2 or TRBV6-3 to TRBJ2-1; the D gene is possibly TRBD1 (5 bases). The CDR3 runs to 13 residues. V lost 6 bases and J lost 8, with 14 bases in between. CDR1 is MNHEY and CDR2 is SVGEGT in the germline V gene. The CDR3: CASRGPIAHEQFF. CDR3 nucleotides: TGTGCCAGCAGGGGGCCCATAGCCCATGAGCAGTTCTTC.

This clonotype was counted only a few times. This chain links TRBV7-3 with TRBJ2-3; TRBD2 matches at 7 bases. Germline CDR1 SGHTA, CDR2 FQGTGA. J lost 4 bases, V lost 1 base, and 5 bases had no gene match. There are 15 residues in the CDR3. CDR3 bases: TGTGCCAGCAGCTTAATGGGGGAGGGCGCAGATACGCAGTATTTT. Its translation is CASSLMGEGADTQYF.

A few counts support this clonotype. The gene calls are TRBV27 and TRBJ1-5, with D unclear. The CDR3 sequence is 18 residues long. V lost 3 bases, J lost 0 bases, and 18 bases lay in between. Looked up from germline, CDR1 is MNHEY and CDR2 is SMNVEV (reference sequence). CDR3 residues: CASSLRAPGGYSNQPQHF. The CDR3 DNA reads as TGTGCCAGCAGTTTGAGGGCCCCAGGAGGATATAGCAATCAGCCCCAGCATTTT.

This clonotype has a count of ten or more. The CDR3 DNA reads as TGCGCCAGCAGCCAGTCGGTGTTGGAGACCCAGTACTTC. Its protein product is CASSQSVLETQYF. This rearrangement joins TRBV5-1 to TRBJ2-5; D ambiguous. Per germline, CDR1 SGHRS and CDR2 YFSETQ. The CDR3 has 13 residues. With 4 bases removed from V and 5 bases from J, the gap between germline ends came to 12 bases.

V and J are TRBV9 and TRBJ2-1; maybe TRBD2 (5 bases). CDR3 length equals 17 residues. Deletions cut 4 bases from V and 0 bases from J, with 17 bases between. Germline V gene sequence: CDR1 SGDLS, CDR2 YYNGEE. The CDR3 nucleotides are TGTGCCAGCAGCATGAAGAGAGGGCTGAGCTCCTACAATGAGCAGTTCTTC. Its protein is CASSMKRGLSSYNEQFF. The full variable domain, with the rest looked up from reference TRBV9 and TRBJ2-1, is DSGVTQTPKHLITATGQRVTLRCSPRSGDLSVYWYQQSLDQGLQFLIQYYNGEERAKGNILERFSAQQFPDLHSELNLSSLELGDSALYFCASSMKRGLSSYNEQFFGPGTRLTVL.

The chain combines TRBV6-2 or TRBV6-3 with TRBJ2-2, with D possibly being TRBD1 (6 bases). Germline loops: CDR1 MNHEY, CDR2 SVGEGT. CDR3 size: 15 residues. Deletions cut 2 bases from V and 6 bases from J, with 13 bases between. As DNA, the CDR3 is TGTGCCAGCAGTTACCCCACAGGGAAGTCCGGGGAGCTGTTTTTT. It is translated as CASSYPTGKSGELFF.

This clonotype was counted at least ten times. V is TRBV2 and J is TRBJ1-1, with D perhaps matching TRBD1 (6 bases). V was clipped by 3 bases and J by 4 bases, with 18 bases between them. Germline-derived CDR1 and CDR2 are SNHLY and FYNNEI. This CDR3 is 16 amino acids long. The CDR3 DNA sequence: TGTGCCAGCAGTGATGGGGGGCGCGGTGTGGTCACTGAAGCTTTCTTT. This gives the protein CASSDGGRGVVTEAFF.

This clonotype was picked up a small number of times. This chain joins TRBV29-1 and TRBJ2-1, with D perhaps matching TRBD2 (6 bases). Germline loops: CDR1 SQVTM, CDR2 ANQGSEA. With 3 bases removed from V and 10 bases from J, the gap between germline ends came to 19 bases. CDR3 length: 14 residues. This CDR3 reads CSVDGSLSIIEQFF. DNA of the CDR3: TGCAGCGTTGACGGGAGTTTGAGTATAATCGAGCAGTTCTTC.

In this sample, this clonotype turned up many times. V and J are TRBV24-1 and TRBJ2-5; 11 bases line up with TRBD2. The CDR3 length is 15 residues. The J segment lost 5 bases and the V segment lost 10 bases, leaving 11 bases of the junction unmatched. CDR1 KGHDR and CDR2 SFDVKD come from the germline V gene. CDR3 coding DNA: TGTGCCACAGGGGATAGCGGGAGGGCCGTGGAGACCCAGTACTTC. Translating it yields CATGDSGRAVETQYF.

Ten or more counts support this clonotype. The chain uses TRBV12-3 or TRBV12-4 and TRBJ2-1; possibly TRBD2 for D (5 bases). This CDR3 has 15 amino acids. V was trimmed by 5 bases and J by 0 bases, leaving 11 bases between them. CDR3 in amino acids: CASSEDSSSYNEQFF. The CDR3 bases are TGTGCCAGCAGTGAGGACTCAAGCTCCTACAATGAGCAGTTCTTC.

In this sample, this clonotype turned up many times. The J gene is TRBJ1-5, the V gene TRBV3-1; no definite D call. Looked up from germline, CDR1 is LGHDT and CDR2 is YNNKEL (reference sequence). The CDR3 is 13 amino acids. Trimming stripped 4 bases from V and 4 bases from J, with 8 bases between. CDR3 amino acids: CASSRTGNQPQHF. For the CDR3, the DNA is TGTGCCAGCAGCCGGACGGGGAATCAGCCCCAGCATTTT.

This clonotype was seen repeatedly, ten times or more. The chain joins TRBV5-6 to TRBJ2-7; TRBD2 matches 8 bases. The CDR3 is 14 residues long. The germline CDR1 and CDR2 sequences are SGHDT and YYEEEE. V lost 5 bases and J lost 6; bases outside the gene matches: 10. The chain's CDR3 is CASSRPGLGREQYF. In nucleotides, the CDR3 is TGTGCCAGCAGTCGGCCGGGACTAGGACGCGAGCAGTACTTC.

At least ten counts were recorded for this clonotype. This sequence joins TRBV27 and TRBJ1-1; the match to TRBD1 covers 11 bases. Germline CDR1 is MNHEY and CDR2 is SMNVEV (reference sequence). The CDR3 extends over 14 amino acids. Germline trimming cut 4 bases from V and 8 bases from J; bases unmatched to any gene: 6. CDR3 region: CASSSPDRGPEAFF. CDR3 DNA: TGTGCCAGCAGTTCCCCGGACAGGGGGCCCGAAGCTTTCTTT.

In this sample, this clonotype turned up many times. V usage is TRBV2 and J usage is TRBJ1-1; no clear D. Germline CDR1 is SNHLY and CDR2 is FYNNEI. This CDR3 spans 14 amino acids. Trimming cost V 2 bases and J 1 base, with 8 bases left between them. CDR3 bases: TGTGCCAGCAGTGAACGAGGTTCGAACACTGAAGCTTTCTTT. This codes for CASSERGSNTEAFF.

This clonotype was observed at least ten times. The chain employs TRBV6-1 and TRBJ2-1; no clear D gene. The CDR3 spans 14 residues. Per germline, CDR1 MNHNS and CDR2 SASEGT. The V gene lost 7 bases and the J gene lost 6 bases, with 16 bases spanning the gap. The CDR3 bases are TGTGCCAGCACCCCTCCCGGCAGCGCCAATGAGCAGTTCTTC. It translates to CASTPPGSANEQFF.

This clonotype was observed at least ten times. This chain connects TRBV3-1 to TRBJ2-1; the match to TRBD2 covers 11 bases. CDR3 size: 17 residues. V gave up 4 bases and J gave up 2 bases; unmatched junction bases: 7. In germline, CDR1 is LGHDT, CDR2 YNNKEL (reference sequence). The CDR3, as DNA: TGTGCCAGCAGCCTTGAATATAGCGGGAGGGCCTACAATGAGCAGTTCTTC. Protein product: CASSLEYSGRAYNEQFF.

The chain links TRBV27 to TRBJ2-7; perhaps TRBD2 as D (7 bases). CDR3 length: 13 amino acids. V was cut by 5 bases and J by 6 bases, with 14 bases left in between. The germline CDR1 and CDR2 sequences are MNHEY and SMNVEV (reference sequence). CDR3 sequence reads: CASSLGGLAEQYF. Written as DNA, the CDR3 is TGTGCCAGCAGTCTGGGGGGGCTAGCCGAGCAGTACTTC.

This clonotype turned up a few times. CDR3 sequence (DNA): TGTGCCAGCAGCACCCGAGGGAGCGGTGGTTCCTACGAGCAGTACTTC. It yields the protein CASSTRGSGGSYEQYF. The rearrangement joins TRBV14 to TRBJ2-7; tentative D call: TRBD2 (5 bases). Germline V gene sequence: CDR1 SGHDN, CDR2 FVKESK. The CDR3 contains 16 residues. V was trimmed by 5 bases and J by 1 base, leaving 18 bases between them.

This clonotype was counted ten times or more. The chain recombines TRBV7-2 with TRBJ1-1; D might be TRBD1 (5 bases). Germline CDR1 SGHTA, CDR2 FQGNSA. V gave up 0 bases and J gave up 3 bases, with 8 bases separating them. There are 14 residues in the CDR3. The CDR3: CASSLAGAYTEAFF. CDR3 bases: TGTGCCAGCAGCTTAGCCGGGGCCTACACTGAAGCTTTCTTT.

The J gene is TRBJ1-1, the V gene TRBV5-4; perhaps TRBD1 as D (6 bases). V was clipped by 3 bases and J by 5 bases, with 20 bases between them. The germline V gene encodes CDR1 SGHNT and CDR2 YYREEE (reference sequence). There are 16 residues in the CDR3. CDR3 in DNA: TGTGCCAGCAGCTCCGTCGATGTGGGGGGCGAAACTGAAGCTTTCTTT. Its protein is CASSSVDVGGETEAFF.

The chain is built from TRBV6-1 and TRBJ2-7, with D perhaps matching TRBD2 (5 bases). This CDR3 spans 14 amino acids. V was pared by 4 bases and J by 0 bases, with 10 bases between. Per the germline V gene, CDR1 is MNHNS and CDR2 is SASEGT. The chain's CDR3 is CASSAWESSYEQYF. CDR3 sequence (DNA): TGTGCCAGCAGTGCGTGGGAGAGCTCCTACGAGCAGTACTTC.

The DNA for the CDR3 is TGTGCCAGCAGTTTGCCTCTAGCGGGGAAGCAGAATGAGCAGTTCTTC. Translated: CASSLPLAGKQNEQFF. This chain connects TRBV28 to TRBJ2-1; 9 bases match TRBD2. Germline V lookup: CDR1 MDHEN, CDR2 SYDVKM. Losses at the gene ends were 3 bases for V and 7 bases for J; bases not matched to a gene: 10. This CDR3 contains 16 residues.

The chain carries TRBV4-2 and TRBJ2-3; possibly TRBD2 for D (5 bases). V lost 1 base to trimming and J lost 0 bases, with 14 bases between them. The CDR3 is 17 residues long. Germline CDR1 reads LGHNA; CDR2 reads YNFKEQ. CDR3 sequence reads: CASSQVDYGGSTDTQYF. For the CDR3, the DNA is TGTGCCAGCAGCCAAGTCGACTACGGCGGGAGCACAGATACGCAGTATTTT.

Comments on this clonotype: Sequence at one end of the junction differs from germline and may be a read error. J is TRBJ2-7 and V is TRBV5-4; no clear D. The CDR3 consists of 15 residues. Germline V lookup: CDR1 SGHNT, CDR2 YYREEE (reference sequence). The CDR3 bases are TGTGCCAGCAGCTTGGGGCAGAGTCTCCTATACGAGCGGTACTTC. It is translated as CASSLGQSLLYERYF.

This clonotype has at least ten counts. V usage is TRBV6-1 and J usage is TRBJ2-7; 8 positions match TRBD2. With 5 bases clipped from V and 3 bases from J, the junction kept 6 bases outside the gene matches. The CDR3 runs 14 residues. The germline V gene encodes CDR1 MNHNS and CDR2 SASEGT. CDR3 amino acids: CASSLGLVGYEQYF. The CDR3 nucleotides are TGTGCCAGCAGTTTGGGACTAGTTGGCTACGAGCAGTACTTC.